Listed below are T cell receptor beta chains from one sample, sequenced in a study of blood T cells in healthy people across ages. TCRdb fed the 5' RACE reads into MiXCR, producing one record per CDR3 protein. The table has 1.5 million to 2 million distinct CDR3 sequences, about 49% seen once. Sequencing input: blood. All receptors come from a woman aged 40 to 55 in good health. The CDR3 runs from the conserved cysteine through the conserved F or W.

v_call	j_call	cdr3_aa
TRBV27	-	CASRKQQGYEQYF
TRBV5-1	TRBJ2-3	CASSSMDSADTQYF
TRBV20-1	TRBJ2-1	CSARGDRRQGITYQEFF
TRBV7-9	TRBJ2-7	CASSLEIGTGGYEQYF
TRBV27	TRBJ2-3	CASSFQGLGTDTQYF
TRBV6-1	TRBJ2-7	CASRDLAGTSGEESQYF
TRBV2	TRBJ1-2	CASSKKQGSYGYTF
TRBV7-2	TRBJ1-4	CASSYDRGKGEKLFF
TRBV7-3	TRBJ2-5	CASSLGPGRGETQYF
TRBV14	TRBJ2-7	CASSQGAAGGSYEQYF
TRBV4-2	TRBJ1-2	CASSQERRGTHYGYTF
TRBV24-1	TRBJ2-7	CATSDHSGTGAYEQYF
TRBV20-1	TRBJ2-3	CSASPTSGGVSTDTQYF
TRBV6-1	TRBJ2-7	CASSWGLAGTYEQYF
TRBV5-1	TRBJ2-7	CASSTGTDRYEQYF
TRBV15	TRBJ2-3	CATSRDGGAQYF
TRBV7-2	TRBJ1-2	CASSLEGTGANYGYTF
TRBV2	TRBJ2-5	CASRGGFREQYF
TRBV3-1	TRBJ2-7	CASSQVRGASYYEQYF
TRBV7-3	-	CASSLKVGFGETQYF
TRBV5-6	TRBJ2-7	CASSLPMSSYEQYF
TRBV6-5	TRBJ2-3	CASSPLTAGTQYF
TRBV20-1	TRBJ1-5	CSATDRAGNQPQHF
TRBV20-1	TRBJ2-1	CSAWDRDRGEQFF
TRBV6-2/TRBV6-3	TRBJ1-1	CASSLMTGGLTEAFF
TRBV6-1	TRBJ1-2	CASSETGGSGYTF
TRBV24-1	TRBJ2-1	CATSDLGGGPYNEQFF
TRBV21-1	TRBJ2-7	CASSKVRLAGGTSYEQYF
TRBV4-3	TRBJ2-6	CASSQDRGTGRTRSGANVLTF
TRBV6-2/TRBV6-3	-	CASSYGQIGWGQGIFEQYF
TRBV18	TRBJ1-5	CASSLREGNQPQHF
TRBV5-1	TRBJ2-1	CASTSGVGSYNEQFF
TRBV10-3	TRBJ1-5	CAISEQVNQPQHF